These T cell receptor beta chains were read from a single sample in a study of shared clonotypes between healthy human individuals. TCRdb keeps only in-frame clones here, not all; method: immunoSEQ multiplex PCR. The sample yields nearly 500,000 clones, around 80% seen once. Sequenced input: PBMCs. The source is a woman aged 40-49 years in good health. Some clones in this sample may be carry-over from other donors' samples. CDR3s include the opening cysteine and the closing phenylalanine or tryptophan. A D gene is named only where the DNA matches it firmly. Size is stated for part of the rows, as once, few or many counts, or as a class when the clone is expanded.

cdr3_nt cdr3_aa j_call clone_size v_call d_call
TGCGCCAGCAGCTCTCCCGGGACAGGGTCTCCTGGGGCCAACGTCCTGACTTTC CASSSPGTGSPGANVLTF TRBJ2-6 many TRBV5-1 TRBD1
TGTGCCAGCAGAACCCACAGGGCTACTAATGAAAAACTGTTTTTT CASRTHRATNEKLFF TRBJ1-4 once TRBV6-6 -
TGTGCCAGCAGCACATTGAACACTGAAGCTTTCTTT CASSTLNTEAFF TRBJ1-1 few TRBV27 -
TGTGCCAGTACGCAGGGGGTATATCAGCCCCAGCATTTT CASTQGVYQPQHF TRBJ1-5 - TRBV19 TRBD1
TGTGCCAGAAGGGGGGCTTTCGCTGGGAGCAATCAGCCCCAGCATTTT CARRGAFAGSNQPQHF TRBJ1-5 once TRBV5-3 -
TGTGCCAGCAGAAACGAGGGACTAGGCGGCGATGAGCAGTTCTTC CASRNEGLGGDEQFF TRBJ2-1 - TRBV28 TRBD2
TGTGCCAGCTCACGGGGACAGACCTACGAGCAGTACTTC CASSRGQTYEQYF TRBJ2-7 - TRBV18 TRBD1
TGTGCCAGCTCTCCTACAGGGGTTCCTTCCTACGAGCAGTACTTC CASSPTGVPSYEQYF TRBJ2-7 - TRBV18 TRBD1
TGCGCCAGCAGCTTGGTAGGGGAACCTCGGTTTGGCTACACCTTC CASSLVGEPRFGYTF TRBJ1-2 - TRBV5-1 -
TGTGCCATCGGTCCGGGGGGGGGAGTCCCCGGGGAGCTGTTTTTT CAIGPGGGVPGELFF TRBJ2-2 - TRBV10-3 TRBD2